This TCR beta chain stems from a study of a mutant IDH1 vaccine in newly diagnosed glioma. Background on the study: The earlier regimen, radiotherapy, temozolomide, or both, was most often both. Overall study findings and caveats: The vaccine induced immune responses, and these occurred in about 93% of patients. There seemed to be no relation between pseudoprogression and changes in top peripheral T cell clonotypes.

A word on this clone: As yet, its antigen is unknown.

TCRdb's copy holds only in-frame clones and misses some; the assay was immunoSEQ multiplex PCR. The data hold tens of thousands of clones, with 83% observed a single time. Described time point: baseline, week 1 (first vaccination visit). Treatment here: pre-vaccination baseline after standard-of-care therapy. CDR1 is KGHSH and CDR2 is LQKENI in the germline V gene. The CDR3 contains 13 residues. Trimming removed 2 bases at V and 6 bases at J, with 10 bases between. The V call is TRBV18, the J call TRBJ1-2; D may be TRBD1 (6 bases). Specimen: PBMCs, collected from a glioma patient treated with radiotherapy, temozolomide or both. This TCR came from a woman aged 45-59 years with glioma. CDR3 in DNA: TGTGCCAGCTCACCAAGGGGGGAGGATGGCTACACCTTC. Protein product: CASSPRGEDGYTF.